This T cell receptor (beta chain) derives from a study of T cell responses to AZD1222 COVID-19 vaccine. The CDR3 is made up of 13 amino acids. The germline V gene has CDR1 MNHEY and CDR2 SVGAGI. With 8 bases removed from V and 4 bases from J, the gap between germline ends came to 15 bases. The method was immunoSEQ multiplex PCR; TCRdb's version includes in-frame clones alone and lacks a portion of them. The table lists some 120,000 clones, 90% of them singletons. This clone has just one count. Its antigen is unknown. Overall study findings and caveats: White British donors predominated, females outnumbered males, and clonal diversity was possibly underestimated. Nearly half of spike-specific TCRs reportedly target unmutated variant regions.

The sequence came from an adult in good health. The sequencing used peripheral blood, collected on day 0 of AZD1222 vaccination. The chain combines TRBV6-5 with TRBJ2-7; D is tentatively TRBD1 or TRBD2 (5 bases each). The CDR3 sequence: CASGTARAYEQYF. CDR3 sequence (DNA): TGTGCCAGCGGGACCGCTAGGGCGTACGAGCAGTACTTC.